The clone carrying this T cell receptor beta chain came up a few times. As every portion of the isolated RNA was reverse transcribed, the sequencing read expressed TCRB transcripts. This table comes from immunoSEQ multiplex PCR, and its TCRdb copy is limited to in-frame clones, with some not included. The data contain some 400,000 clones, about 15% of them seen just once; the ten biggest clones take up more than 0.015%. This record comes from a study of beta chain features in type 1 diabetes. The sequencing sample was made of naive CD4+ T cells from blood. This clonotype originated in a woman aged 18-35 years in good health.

The CDR3 sequence: CSVRGTVTNTEAFF. CDR3 sequence (DNA): TGCAGCGTTCGAGGGACAGTAACGAACACTGAAGCTTTCTTT. This chain connects TRBV29-1 to TRBJ1-1; 7 bases match TRBD1. CDR3 length: 14 amino acids. Germline CDR1 is SQVTM and CDR2 is ANQGSEA. V was pared by 5 bases and J by 1 base, with 7 bases of the junction left unmatched.